What follows are 15 T cell receptor beta chains derived from one specimen sequenced in a study of T cell repertoires in cytomegalovirus infection. TCRdb passed the reads through MiXCR, listing each CDR3 protein once. This table holds around 770,000 distinct CDR3 sequences, roughly 28% found once. No antigen has been assigned to these receptors. Source: cultured CD8+ T cells from PBMCs, taken from culture after CMV antigen stimulation. These receptor sequences come from a human donor in good health (CMV status not recorded). Some clones in this sample may be carry-over from other donors' samples.

Of note for this clonotype: This is likely a read error, given that the CDR3 carries no conserved phenylalanine or tryptophan at its end. The J gene is TRBJ1-5, the V gene TRBV7-4, with D possibly being TRBD1 (5 bases). V was clipped by 6 bases and J by 2 bases, with 14 bases between them. Germline-derived CDR1 and CDR2 are SGHVT and SQSDAQ. The CDR3 is 15 residues long. The CDR3 loop is CASSTGQGGNQPQHL. The CDR3 DNA sequence: TGTGCCAGCAGTACCGGGCAGGGTGGCAATCAGCCCCAGCATCTT.

There are many counts of this clonotype. This chain joins TRBV27 and TRBJ2-5, with D maybe TRBD2 (6 bases). The CDR3 covers 14 residues. Germline lookup yields CDR1 MNHEY and CDR2 SMNVEV (reference sequence). Trimming removed 6 bases at V and 5 bases at J, with 16 bases between. Written as DNA, the CDR3 is TGTGCCAGCAGCCTCCTCGGAGGGGAGGAGACCCAGTACTTC. It is translated as CASSLLGGEETQYF.

There are a few counts of this clonotype. V and J are TRBV6-2 or TRBV6-3 and TRBJ1-2, with D hard to call. The CDR3 has 14 amino acids. Germline loops: CDR1 MNHEY, CDR2 SVGEGT. Trimming cost V 0 bases and J 1 base, with 6 bases left between them. The CDR3 DNA reads as TGTGCCAGCAGTTACTCCGGGCTTAACTATGGCTACACCTTC. Its translation is CASSYSGLNYGYTF.

This clonotype was seen many times. This chain links TRBV7-8 with TRBJ2-3; TRBD2 matches at 13 bases. J was trimmed by 5 bases and V by 5 bases; bases with no gene match: 7. The length of the CDR3 is 16 residues. Per the germline V gene, CDR1 is SGHVS and CDR2 is FQNEAQ. The chain's CDR3 is CASSPGTSGVEDTQYF. The CDR3 nucleotides are TGTGCCAGCAGCCCAGGGACTAGCGGGGTGGAAGATACGCAGTATTTT.

As for this clonotype: A read error may account for a junction end that differs from germline. V usage is TRBV12-3 or TRBV12-4 and J usage is TRBJ2-5; D is perhaps TRBD1 or TRBD2 (6 bases each). This CDR3 is built from 14 residues. The CDR3 region has the DNA TGTGTCAGCAGCAGGATGGGGGGCGGGGAGACCCAGTACTTC. Translated, it gives CVSSRMGGGETQYF.

This clonotype was detected many times. The V gene is TRBV7-6, the J gene TRBJ2-7; 10 bases match TRBD1. The germline V gene encodes CDR1 SGHVS and CDR2 FNYEAQ. This CDR3 is 15 amino acids long. Trimming cost V 5 bases and J 3 bases; bases outside gene matches: 7. The DNA for the CDR3 is TGTGCCAGCAGCGATCCGGGACAGGGGATCTACGAGCAGTACTTC. It translates to CASSDPGQGIYEQYF.

This clonotype was seen more than once but under ten times. CDR3 sequence reads: CASSSGDSSYEQYV. The CDR3 DNA is TGTGCCAGCAGTTCCGGGGACAGCTCCTACGAGCAGTACGTC. V and J are TRBV12-3 or TRBV12-4 and TRBJ2-7, with 7 positions matching TRBD1. The CDR3 is made up of 14 amino acids. The ends lost 4 bases at V and 0 bases at J; junction bases unmatched: 3.

Comment on this clonotype: One end of the junction does not line up with germline, which may come from a read error. This chain uses TRBV5-4 with TRBJ1-2, with a weak D call TRBD1 (6 bases). CDR1 SGHNT and CDR2 YYREEE come from the germline V gene (reference sequence). The CDR3 has 14 residues. The CDR3 nucleotides read TGTGCCAGCACCGTCCATCCCGGGGCAGGGGAGTTGGCCTTC. Translated: CASTVHPGAGELAF. Supplemented by reference TRBV5-4 and TRBJ1-2, the full variable domain reads ETGVTQSPTHLIKTRGQQVTLRCSSQSGHNTVSWYQQALGQGPQFIFQYYREEENGRGNFPPRFSGLQFPNYSSELNVNALELDDSALYLCASTVHPGAGELAFGSGTRLTVV.

This clonotype was seen more than once but under ten times. The rearrangement joins TRBV29-1 to TRBJ2-1; 11 bases line up with TRBD2. V was pared by 7 bases and J by 2 bases, with 4 bases of the junction left unmatched. The CDR3 consists of 14 residues. Germline V gives CDR1 SQVTM, CDR2 ANQGSEA. DNA of the CDR3: TGCAGCGCGGCTAGCGGGGGGACCTACAATGAGCAGTTCTTC. It codes for CSAASGGTYNEQFF.

This clonotype has a handful of counts. The chain combines TRBV29-1 with TRBJ2-5, with no clear D. Trimming pared 3 bases from V and 2 bases from J, leaving 10 bases between. This CDR3 spans 13 amino acids. Germline V gene lookup returns CDR1 SQVTM and CDR2 ANQGSEA. This CDR3 is CSVDPKVQETQYF. CDR3 in DNA: TGCAGCGTTGACCCCAAGGTACAAGAGACCCAGTACTTC.

The chain carries TRBV5-1 and TRBJ2-5, with 10 positions matching TRBD1. J was trimmed by 5 bases and V by 3 bases; bases with no gene match: 7. Per the germline V gene, CDR1 is SGHRS and CDR2 is YFSETQ. This CDR3 is built from 15 residues. This chain's CDR3 is CASSSGQGLEETQYF. CDR3 DNA sequence: TGCGCCAGCAGCTCGGGACAGGGGTTGGAGGAGACCCAGTACTTC.

In this sample, this clonotype turned up many times. The rearrangement uses TRBV7-2 and TRBJ2-3, with 7 bases matching TRBD2. CDR3 size: 16 residues. V was pared by 7 bases and J by 0 bases, with 10 bases of the junction left unmatched. CDR1 and CDR2 from the germline V gene are SGHTA and FQGNSA. Here the CDR3 reads CASTPGEGISTDTQYF. The CDR3 bases are TGTGCCAGCACCCCTGGGGAGGGAATTAGCACAGATACGCAGTATTTT.

This clonotype was counted a few times. The gene calls are TRBV25-1 and TRBJ1-2; the match to TRBD1 covers 10 bases. CDR3 size: 17 residues. Germline V CDR1 and CDR2: MGHDK, SYGVNS. V dropped 4 bases and J dropped 1; count of bases not matched to a gene: 9. The CDR3 here is CASSADRGRLGNYGYTF. The CDR3 DNA follows: TGTGCCAGCAGTGCTGACAGGGGGCGCTTGGGTAACTATGGCTACACCTTC.

This clonotype appeared many times. The V gene is TRBV27, the J gene TRBJ2-2, with D unresolved. CDR1 is MNHEY, CDR2 SMNVEV, per germline (reference sequence). Trimming stripped 3 bases from V and 6 bases from J, with 8 bases between. The CDR3 length is 13 residues. CDR3 loop: CASSLFRAGELFF. CDR3 DNA: TGTGCCAGCAGTTTGTTTCGAGCCGGGGAGCTGTTTTTT.

The V and J genes are TRBV19 and TRBJ2-7, with 8 bases identical to TRBD1. Per the germline V gene, CDR1 is LNHDA and CDR2 is SQIVND (reference sequence). The V gene end was trimmed by 5 bases and the J gene end by 3 bases; junction bases not matched to a gene: 6. CDR3 length: 14 residues. For the CDR3, the DNA is TGTGCCAGTAGTTCCGGGACAGGCGACTACGAGCAGTACGTC. Its protein is CASSSGTGDYEQYV.